The 15 T cell receptor beta chains in this list originate from one sample, sequenced in a study of T cell responses to AZD1222 COVID-19 vaccine. TCRdb's table, derived via immunoSEQ multiplex PCR, lists solely in-frame clones and lacks some. Of 140,000 to 150,000 clones in the sample, roughly 88% were seen once. Sequenced material: peripheral blood, taken on day 0 of AZD1222 vaccination. The receptors were sampled from an adult in good health.

The rearrangement joins TRBV9 to TRBJ2-7; 8 bases fit TRBD1. The germline V gene encodes CDR1 SGDLS and CDR2 YYNGEE. The CDR3 is 14 residues long. The V gene end was trimmed by 3 bases and the J gene end by 7 bases; junction bases not matched to a gene: 9. The CDR3, as DNA: TGTGCCAGCAGCGACACAGGGGGTTTGGGTGAGCAGTACTTC. This gives the protein CASSDTGGLGEQYF.

This chain joins TRBV11-2 and TRBJ1-2; 7 positions agree with TRBD1. With V trimmed by 2 bases and J by 6 bases, 3 bases remained unmatched. CDR3 size: 13 residues. Germline V gene sequence: CDR1 SGHAT, CDR2 FQNNGV. CDR3 protein: CASSLSRGDGYTF. In DNA, the CDR3 is TGTGCCAGCAGCTTAAGCAGGGGGGATGGCTACACCTTC.

The chain combines TRBV11-2 with TRBJ1-2; the match to TRBD1 covers 9 bases. This CDR3 has 14 amino acids. V trimming: 5 bases; J trimming: 7 bases; junction bases outside the gene matches: 8. Looked up from germline, CDR1 is SGHAT and CDR2 is FQNNGV. The CDR3 loop is CASSPGDREGGYTF. CDR3 in DNA: TGTGCCAGCAGCCCCGGGGACAGGGAAGGTGGCTACACCTTC.

This clone was observed a single time. The chain combines TRBV7-9 with TRBJ1-5; unclear D gene. This CDR3 region has 15 residues. Germline CDR1 SEHNR, CDR2 FQNEAQ (reference sequence). V dropped 4 bases and J dropped 1 base, with 11 bases sitting between them. The CDR3 DNA reads as TGTGCCAGCAGCTCCTCACAGAACAGCAATCAGCCCCAGCATTTT. Residues: CASSSSQNSNQPQHF. Based on the CDR3 plus reference TRBV7-9 and TRBJ1-5, the full variable domain is DTGVSQNPRHKITKRGQNVTFRCDPISEHNRLYWYRQTLGQGPEFLTYFQNEAQLEKSRLLSDRFSAERPKGSFSTLEIQRTEQGDSAMYLCASSSSQNSNQPQHFGDGTRLSIL.

This clone was counted a few times. The rearrangement links TRBV7-8 to TRBJ2-6; D is perhaps TRBD1 (5 bases). Trimming removed 5 bases at V and 0 bases at J, with 8 bases between. From germline, CDR1 is SGHVS and CDR2 FQNEAQ. The CDR3 length is 15 residues. The CDR3 nucleotides are TGTGCCAGCAGCCCAGGGATCTCTGGGGCCAACGTCCTGACTTTC. It codes for CASSPGISGANVLTF.

This chain uses TRBV9 with TRBJ1-3, with D tentatively TRBD1 (5 bases). CDR1 SGDLS and CDR2 YYNGEE come from the germline V gene. The CDR3 spans 15 residues. Between the trimmed V and J ends, which lost 0 bases and 7 bases, there was a span of 14 bases. The CDR3 region is CASSVDQGGSNTIYF. The CDR3 DNA follows: TGTGCCAGCAGCGTAGATCAGGGAGGTAGCAACACCATATATTTT.

The chain couples TRBV2 to TRBJ1-2, with 9 bases identical to TRBD1. V was clipped by 7 bases and J by 1 base; unmatched bases: 4. Germline values: CDR1 SNHLY, CDR2 FYNNEI. CDR3 length equals 14 residues. DNA of the CDR3: TGTGCCAGCAACCCGGGACAGGGTAACTATGGCTACACCTTC. The encoded protein is CASNPGQGNYGYTF.

The chain carries TRBV7-8 and TRBJ2-5; D remains ambiguous. The length of the CDR3 is 14 residues. The germline V and J ends were trimmed by 4 bases and 1 base, with 10 bases remaining between them. CDR1 SGHVS and CDR2 FQNEAQ come from the germline V gene. The DNA of the CDR3 is TGTGCCAGCAGCTCCGGATCGGTCCAAGAGACCCAGTACTTC. Protein: CASSSGSVQETQYF.

The V call is TRBV5-1, the J call TRBJ2-2; no firm D call. V lost 4 bases to trimming and J lost 0 bases, with 10 bases between them. The CDR3 has 15 amino acids. The germline gives CDR1 SGHRS, CDR2 YFSETQ. DNA for the CDR3: TGCGCCAGCAGCCCATCATTGACGAACACCGGGGAGCTGTTTTTT. Encoded protein: CASSPSLTNTGELFF. Combining the CDR3 with reference TRBV5-1 and TRBJ2-2 gives the whole variable domain KAGVTQTPRYLIKTRGQQVTLSCSPISGHRSVSWYQQTPGQGLQFLFEYFSETQRNKGNFPGRFSGRQFSNSRSEMNVSTLELGDSALYLCASSPSLTNTGELFFGEGSRLTVL.

The rearrangement joins TRBV7-8 to TRBJ2-7; TRBD1 matches 7 bases. Germline CDR1 reads SGHVS; CDR2 reads FQNEAQ. This CDR3 has 15 amino acids. The J segment lost 0 bases and the V segment lost 1 base, leaving 3 bases of the junction unmatched. CDR3 sequence reads: CASSLGQGVSYEQYF. CDR3 nucleotides: TGTGCCAGCAGCTTAGGGCAGGGGGTCTCCTACGAGCAGTACTTC.

The chain has TRBV5-1 and TRBJ2-5; D is possibly TRBD1 (5 bases). The CDR3 consists of 15 residues. V dropped 1 base and J dropped 5 bases, with 15 bases sitting between them. Looked up from germline, CDR1 is SGHRS and CDR2 is YFSETQ. CDR3 sequence (DNA): TGCGCCAGCAGCTTGTTGCCAGGGCTCGGTGAGACCCAGTACTTC. This gives the protein CASSLLPGLGETQYF.

The chain recombines TRBV19 with TRBJ2-5, with TRBD2 matching 13 bases. From germline, CDR1 is LNHDA and CDR2 SQIVND (reference sequence). Trimming took 4 bases from V and 5 from J; bases not matched to a gene: 4. CDR3 size: 15 residues. CDR3 amino acids: CASSTTSGGLETQYF. The CDR3 nucleotides are TGTGCCAGTAGTACGACTAGCGGGGGGTTGGAGACCCAGTACTTC.

The V gene is TRBV2, the J gene TRBJ1-5; D is perhaps TRBD1 (6 bases). From germline, CDR1 is SNHLY and CDR2 FYNNEI. V gave up 5 bases and J gave up 3 bases, with 17 bases separating them. The CDR3 is 16 residues long. The CDR3: CASSQNRAGNNQPQHF. The DNA of the CDR3 is TGTGCCAGCAGTCAGAACAGGGCGGGAAACAATCAGCCCCAGCATTTT. Based on the CDR3 plus reference TRBV2 and TRBJ1-5, the full variable domain is EPEVTQTPSHQVTQMGQEVILRCVPISNHLYFYWYRQILGQKVEFLVSFYNNEISEKSEIFDDQFSVERPDGSNFTLKIRSTKLEDSAMYFCASSQNRAGNNQPQHFGDGTRLSIL.

The chain uses TRBV18 and TRBJ2-1, with 8 bases aligning to TRBD2. The CDR3 is made up of 17 amino acids. Germline V lookup: CDR1 KGHSH, CDR2 LQKENI. V was pared by 9 bases and J by 1 base, with 14 bases of the junction left unmatched. The CDR3 sequence is CASQPPTSGGSYNEQFF. CDR3 DNA: TGTGCCAGTCAACCACCTACCTCGGGGGGGTCCTACAATGAGCAGTTCTTC.

The CDR3 sequence: CASSLPGNTIYF. In nucleotides, the CDR3 is TGTGCCAGCAGCTTGCCCGGAAACACCATATATTTT. The V and J genes are TRBV5-4 and TRBJ1-3; D ambiguous. From germline, CDR1 is SGHNT and CDR2 YYREEE (reference sequence). This CDR3 is 12 amino acids long. Deletions cut 1 base from V and 4 bases from J, with 3 bases between.